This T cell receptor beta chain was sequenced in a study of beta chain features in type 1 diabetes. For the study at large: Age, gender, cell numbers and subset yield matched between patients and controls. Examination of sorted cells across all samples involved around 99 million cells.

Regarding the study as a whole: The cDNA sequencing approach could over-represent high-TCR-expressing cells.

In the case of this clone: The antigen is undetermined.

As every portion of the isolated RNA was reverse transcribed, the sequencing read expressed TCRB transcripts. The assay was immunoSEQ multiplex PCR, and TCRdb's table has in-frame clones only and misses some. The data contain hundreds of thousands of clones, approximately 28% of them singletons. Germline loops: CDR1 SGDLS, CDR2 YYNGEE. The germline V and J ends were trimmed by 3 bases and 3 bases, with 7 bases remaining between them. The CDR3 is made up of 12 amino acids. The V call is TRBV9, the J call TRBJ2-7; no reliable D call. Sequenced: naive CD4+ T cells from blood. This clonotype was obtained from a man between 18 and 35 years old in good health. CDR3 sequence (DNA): TGTGCCAGCAGCGCCACGTTCTACGAGCAGTACTTC. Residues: CASSATFYEQYF. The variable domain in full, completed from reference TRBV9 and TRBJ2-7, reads DSGVTQTPKHLITATGQRVTLRCSPRSGDLSVYWYQQSLDQGLQFLIQYYNGEERAKGNILERFSAQQFPDLHSELNLSSLELGDSALYFCASSATFYEQYFGPGTRLTVT.